This T cell receptor (beta chain) stems from a study of cytomegalovirus exposure and HLA in healthy donors. Notes on the study in general: The classifier reportedly diagnosed cytomegalovirus status with high specificity and sensitivity.

To note about this clone: Its antigen remains unidentified.

Only in-frame clones appear in the TCRdb table, and some are missing; sequencing was by immunoSEQ multiplex PCR. Of tens of thousands of clones in the sample, 85% to 95% were seen once. Per germline, CDR1 SGHRS and CDR2 YFSETQ. CDR3 length equals 14 residues. V was trimmed by 4 bases and J by 2 bases, leaving 12 bases between them. The rearrangement links TRBV5-1 to TRBJ1-2; TRBD1 is a possible D gene (6 bases). The specimen sequenced was PBMCs. The sequence was collected from a young man in good health and CMV-seronegative. CDR3 protein: CASSPPTGNYGYTF. DNA for the CDR3: TGCGCCAGCAGCCCCCCCACAGGGAACTATGGCTACACCTTC. The variable domain in full, with the rest retrieved from reference TRBV5-1 and TRBJ1-2, is KAGVTQTPRYLIKTRGQQVTLSCSPISGHRSVSWYQQTPGQGLQFLFEYFSETQRNKGNFPGRFSGRQFSNSRSEMNVSTLELGDSALYLCASSPPTGNYGYTFGSGTRLTVV.